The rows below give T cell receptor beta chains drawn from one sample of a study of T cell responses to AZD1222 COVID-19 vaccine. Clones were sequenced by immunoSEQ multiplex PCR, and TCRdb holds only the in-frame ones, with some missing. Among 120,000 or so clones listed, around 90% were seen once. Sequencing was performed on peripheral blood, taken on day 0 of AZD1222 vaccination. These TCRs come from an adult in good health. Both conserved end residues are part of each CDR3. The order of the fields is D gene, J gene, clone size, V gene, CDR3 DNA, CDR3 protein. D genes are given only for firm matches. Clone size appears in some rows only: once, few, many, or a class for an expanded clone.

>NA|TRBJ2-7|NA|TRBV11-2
TGTGCCAGCAGCCCGACTGCCCAAGGATACGAGCAGTACTTC
CASSPTAQGYEQYF
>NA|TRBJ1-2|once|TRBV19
TGTGCCAGTAGTATCTACAGGTCACAAAACTATGGCTACACCTTC
CASSIYRSQNYGYTF
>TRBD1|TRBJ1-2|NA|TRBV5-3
TGTGCCAGAAGCCGACATACCGGACAGGGGGCGCTTCCCATCTATGGCTACACCTTC
CARSRHTGQGALPIYGYTF
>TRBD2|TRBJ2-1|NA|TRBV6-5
TGTGCCAGCAGTTTTACTAGCGGGGGCTACAATGAGCAGTTCTTC
CASSFTSGGYNEQFF
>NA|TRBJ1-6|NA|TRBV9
TGTGCCAGCAGCGCTTACCTCGAGGATTCACCCCTCCACTTT
CASSAYLEDSPLHF
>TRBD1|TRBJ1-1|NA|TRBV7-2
TGTGCCAGCAGCTTAGCCACAGGGGTCACTGAAGCTTTCTTT
CASSLATGVTEAFF
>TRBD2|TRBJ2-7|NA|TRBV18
TGTGCCAGCTCACCACCGGGACTAGCGGGGGGGAACGAGCAGTACTTC
CASSPPGLAGGNEQYF
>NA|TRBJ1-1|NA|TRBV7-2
TGTGCCAGCAGCCGTACAGTGAACACTGAAGCTTTCTTT
CASSRTVNTEAFF
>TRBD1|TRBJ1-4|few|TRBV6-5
TGTGCCAGCAGTTACAAAGACAGGGGCGGTTCGAAACTGTTTTTT
CASSYKDRGGSKLFF
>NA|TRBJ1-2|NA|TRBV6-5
TGTGCCAGCAGCCTCAGCGTAGGGGTTCATGGCTACACCTTC
CASSLSVGVHGYTF
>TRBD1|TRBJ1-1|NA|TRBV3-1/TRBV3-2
TGTGCCAGCACCCAGGGGGCCGGACGCGATGCTTTCTTT
CASTQGAGRDAFF
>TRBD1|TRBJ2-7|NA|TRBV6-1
TGTGCCAGCAGTGGCCGGGACAGATACGAGCAGTACTTC
CASSGRDRYEQYF
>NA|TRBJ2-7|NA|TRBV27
TGTGCCAGCAGTTTGGGGTTTCCCTACGAGCAGTACTTC
CASSLGFPYEQYF
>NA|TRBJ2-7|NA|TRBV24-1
TGTGCCACCAGTGAGGGAGGTGAGCAGTACTTC
CATSEGGEQYF
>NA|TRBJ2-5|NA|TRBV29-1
TGCAGCGCGGAGGGGGTGGGGAGAGAGACCCAGTACTTC
CSAEGVGRETQYF
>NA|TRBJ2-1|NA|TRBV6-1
TGTGCCAGCAGTGAAGCCGTTCGGACGGGTGAGCAGTTCTTC
CASSEAVRTGEQFF
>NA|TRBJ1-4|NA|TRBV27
TGTGCCAGCAGGCTACAGGGTGTAGGAGAAAAACTGTTTTTT
CASRLQGVGEKLFF
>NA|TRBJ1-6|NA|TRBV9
TGTGCCAGCAGCGTAGGTATCAGGGGCTATAATTCACCCCTCCACTTT
CASSVGIRGYNSPLHF
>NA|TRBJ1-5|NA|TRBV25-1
TGTGCCAGCAGTGAATTTGGGAGCAATCAGCCCCAGCATTTT
CASSEFGSNQPQHF
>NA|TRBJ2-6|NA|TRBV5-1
TGCGCCAGCAGCTGGGTGAAGTCTGGGGCCAACGTCCTGACTTTC
CASSWVKSGANVLTF
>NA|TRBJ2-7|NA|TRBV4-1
TGCGCCAGCAGCCAAGAGACCAGGGCCAGCGAGCAGTACTTC
CASSQETRASEQYF
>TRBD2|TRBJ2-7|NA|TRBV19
TGTGCCAGTCAAAGGCGGGGGTCAGCCTACGAGCAGTACTTC
CASQRRGSAYEQYF
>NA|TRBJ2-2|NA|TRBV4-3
TGCGCCAGCAGCCAAGATTGGAGGGTCCGGGAGCTGTTTTTT
CASSQDWRVRELFF
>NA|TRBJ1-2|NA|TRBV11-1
TGTGCCAGCAGCTTATCGGGGGATGGCTACACCTTC
CASSLSGDGYTF
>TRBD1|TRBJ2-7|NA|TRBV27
TGTGCCAGCAGTCCCGGGACAGGGGGCATCGGGCAGTACTTC
CASSPGTGGIGQYF
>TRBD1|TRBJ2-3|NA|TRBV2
TGTGCCAGCAGGGGACAGACGTATATCACAGATACGCAGTATTTT
CASRGQTYITDTQYF
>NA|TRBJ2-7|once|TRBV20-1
TGCAGTGCTAGTGGCCTCGTCGAATACGAGCAGTACTTC
CSASGLVEYEQYF
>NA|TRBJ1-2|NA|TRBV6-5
TGTGCCAGCAGTTCATCGTCGGGCAAGAGTGTCTATGGCTACACCTTC
CASSSSSGKSVYGYTF
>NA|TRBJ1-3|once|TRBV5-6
TGTGCCAGCAGCTTCGACAGATTCTCTGGAAACACCATATATTTT
CASSFDRFSGNTIYF
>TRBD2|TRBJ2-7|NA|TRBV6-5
TGTGCCAGCAGTTCCACTAGCGGGAGGGCCTACGAGCAGTACTTC
CASSSTSGRAYEQYF
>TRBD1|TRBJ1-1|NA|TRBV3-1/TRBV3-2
TGTGCCAGCAGCCCGACAGGGGTGGGCACTGAAGCTTTCTTT
CASSPTGVGTEAFF
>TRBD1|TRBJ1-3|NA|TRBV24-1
TGTGCCACCAGTGACCACACCACAGGGGAGTCTGGAAACACCATATATTTT
CATSDHTTGESGNTIYF
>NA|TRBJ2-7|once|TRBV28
TGTGCCAGCAGTAGTATCGACAGGCCCTACGAGCAGTACTTC
CASSSIDRPYEQYF
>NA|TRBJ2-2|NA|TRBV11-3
TGTGCCAGCAGCCCCCGACAGGAAAAGGTCACCGGGGAGCTGTTTTTT
CASSPRQEKVTGELFF
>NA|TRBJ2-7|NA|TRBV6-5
TGTGCCAGCATTCCTCGGGCAGGGGCCTCCTACGAGCAGTACTTC
CASIPRAGASYEQYF
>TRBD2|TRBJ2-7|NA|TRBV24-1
TGTGCCACCAGTGACCGCGGGACTAGCGCCTACGAGCAGTACTTC
CATSDRGTSAYEQYF
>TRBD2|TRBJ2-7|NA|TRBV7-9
TGTGCCAGCAGCACCGGGGGGGGAACCTACGAGCAGTACTTC
CASSTGGGTYEQYF
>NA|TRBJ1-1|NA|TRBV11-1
TGTGCCAGCAGCTTTGGGGGGAACACTGAAGCTTTCTTT
CASSFGGNTEAFF
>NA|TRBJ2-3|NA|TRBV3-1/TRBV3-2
TGTGCCAGCAGCCAAGCCAAGGCAGCGCCTCTGTGGGATACGCAGTATTTT
CASSQAKAAPLWDTQYF